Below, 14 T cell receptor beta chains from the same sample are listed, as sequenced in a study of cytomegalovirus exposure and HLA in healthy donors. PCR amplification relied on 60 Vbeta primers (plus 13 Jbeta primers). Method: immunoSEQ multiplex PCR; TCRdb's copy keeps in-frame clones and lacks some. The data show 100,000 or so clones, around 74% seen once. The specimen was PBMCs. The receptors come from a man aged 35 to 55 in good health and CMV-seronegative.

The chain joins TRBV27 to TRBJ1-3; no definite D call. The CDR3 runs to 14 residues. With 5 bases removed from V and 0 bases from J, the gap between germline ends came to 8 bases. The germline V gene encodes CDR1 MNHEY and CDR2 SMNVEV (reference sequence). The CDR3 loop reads CASSRLSSGNTIYF. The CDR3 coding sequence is TGTGCCAGCAGTCGACTTAGCTCTGGAAACACCATATATTTT.

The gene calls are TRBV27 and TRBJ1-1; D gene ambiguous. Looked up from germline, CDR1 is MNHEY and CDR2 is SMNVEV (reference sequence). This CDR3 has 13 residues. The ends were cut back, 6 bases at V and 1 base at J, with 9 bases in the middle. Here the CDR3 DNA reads TGTGCCAGCAGCCTCACAGAGAACACTGAAGCTTTCTTT. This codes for CASSLTENTEAFF.

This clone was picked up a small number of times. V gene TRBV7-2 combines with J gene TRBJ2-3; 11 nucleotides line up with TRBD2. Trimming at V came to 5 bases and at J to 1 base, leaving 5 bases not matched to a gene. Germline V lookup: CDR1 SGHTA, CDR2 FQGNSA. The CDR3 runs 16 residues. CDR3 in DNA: TGTGCCAGCAGCGCCCTAGCGGGAGGAGGCACAGATACGCAGTATTTT. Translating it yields CASSALAGGGTDTQYF.

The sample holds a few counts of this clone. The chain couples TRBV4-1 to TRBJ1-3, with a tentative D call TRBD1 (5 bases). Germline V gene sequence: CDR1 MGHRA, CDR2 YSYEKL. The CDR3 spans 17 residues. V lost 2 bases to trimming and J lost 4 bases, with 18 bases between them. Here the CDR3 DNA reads TGCGCCAGCAGCCAATTCTCCATGGGGGGATTGGGAAACACCATATATTTT. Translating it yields CASSQFSMGGLGNTIYF.

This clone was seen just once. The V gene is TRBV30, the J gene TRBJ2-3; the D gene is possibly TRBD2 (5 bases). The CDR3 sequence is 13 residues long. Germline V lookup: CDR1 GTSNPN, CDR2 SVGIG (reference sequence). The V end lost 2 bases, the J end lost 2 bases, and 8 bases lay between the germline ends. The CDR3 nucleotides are TGTGCCTGGAGTCGGGAAGCCACAGATACGCAGTATTTT. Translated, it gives CAWSREATDTQYF.

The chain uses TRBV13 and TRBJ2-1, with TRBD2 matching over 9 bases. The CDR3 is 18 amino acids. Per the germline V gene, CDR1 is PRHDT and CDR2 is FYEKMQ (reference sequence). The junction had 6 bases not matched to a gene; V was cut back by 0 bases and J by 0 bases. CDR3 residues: CASSLGPSGASSYNEQFF. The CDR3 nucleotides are TGTGCCAGCAGCTTAGGGCCTAGCGGGGCGAGCTCCTACAATGAGCAGTTCTTC.

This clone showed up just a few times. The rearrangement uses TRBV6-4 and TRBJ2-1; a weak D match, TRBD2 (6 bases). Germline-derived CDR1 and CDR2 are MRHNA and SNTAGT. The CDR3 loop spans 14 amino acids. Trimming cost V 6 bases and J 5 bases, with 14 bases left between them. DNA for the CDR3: TGTGCCAGCAGCCCGGGACTGGAAAACAATGAGCAGTTCTTC. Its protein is CASSPGLENNEQFF.

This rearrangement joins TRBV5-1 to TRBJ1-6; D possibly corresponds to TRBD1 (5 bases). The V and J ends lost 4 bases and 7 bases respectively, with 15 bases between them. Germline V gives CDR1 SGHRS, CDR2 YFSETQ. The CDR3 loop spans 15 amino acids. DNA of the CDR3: TGCGCCAGCAGCCCGGGCGTGAAGGGGAATTCACCCCTCCACTTT. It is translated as CASSPGVKGNSPLHF.

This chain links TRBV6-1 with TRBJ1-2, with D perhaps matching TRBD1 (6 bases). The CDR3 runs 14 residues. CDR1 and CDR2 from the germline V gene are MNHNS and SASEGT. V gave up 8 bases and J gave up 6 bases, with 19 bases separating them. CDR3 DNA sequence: TGTGCCAGCGTAGAGGGACATCCAAGTGATGGCTACACCTTC. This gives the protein CASVEGHPSDGYTF.

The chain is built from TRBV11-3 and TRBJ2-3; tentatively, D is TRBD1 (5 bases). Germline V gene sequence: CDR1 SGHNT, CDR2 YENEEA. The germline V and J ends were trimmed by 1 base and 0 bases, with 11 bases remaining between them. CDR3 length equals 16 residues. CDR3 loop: CASSLVGHKSTDTQYF. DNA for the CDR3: TGTGCCAGCAGCTTAGTGGGGCACAAAAGCACAGATACGCAGTATTTT.

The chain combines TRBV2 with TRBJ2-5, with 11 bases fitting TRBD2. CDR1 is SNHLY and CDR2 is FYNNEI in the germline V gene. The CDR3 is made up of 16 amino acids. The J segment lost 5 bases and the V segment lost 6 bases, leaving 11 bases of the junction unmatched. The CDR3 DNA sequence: TGTGCCAGCAGGAGTAGCGGGGGGGCTAGGGTGGAGACCCAGTACTTC. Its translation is CASRSSGGARVETQYF.

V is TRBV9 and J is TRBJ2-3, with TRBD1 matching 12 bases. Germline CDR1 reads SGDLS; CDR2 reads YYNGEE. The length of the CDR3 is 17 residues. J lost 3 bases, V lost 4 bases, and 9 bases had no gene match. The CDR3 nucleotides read TGTGCCAGCAGCCCACGCCCGGGACAGGGGGCGACAGATACGCAGTATTTT. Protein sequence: CASSPRPGQGATDTQYF.

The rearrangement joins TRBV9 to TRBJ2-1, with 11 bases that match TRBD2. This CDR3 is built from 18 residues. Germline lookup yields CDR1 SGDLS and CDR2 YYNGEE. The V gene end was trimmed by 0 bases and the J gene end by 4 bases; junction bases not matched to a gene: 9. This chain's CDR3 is CASSVALPSGGLYNEQFF. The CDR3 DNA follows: TGTGCCAGCAGCGTAGCATTACCTAGCGGGGGGCTATACAATGAGCAGTTCTTC.

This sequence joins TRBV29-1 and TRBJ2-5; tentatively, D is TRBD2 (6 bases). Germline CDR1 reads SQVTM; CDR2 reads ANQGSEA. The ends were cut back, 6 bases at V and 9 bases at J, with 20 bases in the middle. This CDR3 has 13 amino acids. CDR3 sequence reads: CSVSDGGGTAQYF. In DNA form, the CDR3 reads TGCAGCGTCTCCGACGGTGGGGGGACGGCCCAGTACTTC.